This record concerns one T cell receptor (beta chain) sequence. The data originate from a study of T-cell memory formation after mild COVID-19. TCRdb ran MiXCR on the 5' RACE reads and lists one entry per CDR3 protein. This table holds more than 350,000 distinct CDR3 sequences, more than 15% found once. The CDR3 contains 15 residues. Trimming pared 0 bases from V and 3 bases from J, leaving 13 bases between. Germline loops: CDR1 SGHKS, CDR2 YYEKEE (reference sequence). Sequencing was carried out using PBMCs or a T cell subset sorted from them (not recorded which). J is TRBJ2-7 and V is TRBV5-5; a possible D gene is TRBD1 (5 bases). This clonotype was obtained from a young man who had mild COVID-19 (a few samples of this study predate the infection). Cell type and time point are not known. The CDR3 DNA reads TGTGCCAGCAGCTTGGTCGGGCAGGGAATCTACGAGCAGTACTTC. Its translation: CASSLVGQGIYEQYF.